These 6 T cell receptor beta chains originate from one sample sequenced in a study of cytomegalovirus exposure and HLA in healthy donors. Vbeta (60) and Jbeta (13) primers were used in the PCR. This table comes from immunoSEQ multiplex PCR, and its TCRdb copy is limited to in-frame clones, with some not included. This repertoire shows more than 90,000 clones, 78% found once; its top ten account for 2.5% to 4%. Material: PBMCs. Every receptor here comes from a woman aged 40 to 49 in good health and CMV-seronegative.

This clone was picked up a small number of times. This rearrangement joins TRBV5-1 to TRBJ1-1; 11 nucleotides match TRBD1. The germline gives CDR1 SGHRS, CDR2 YFSETQ. There are 16 residues in the CDR3. V shed 3 bases and J 5 bases; nucleotides not matched to a gene: 9. CDR3 nucleotide sequence: TGCGCCAGCAGCTCCTGGACGGGGACAGGGGGAACTGAAGCTTTCTTT. Translated: CASSSWTGTGGTEAFF.

The chain joins TRBV7-9 to TRBJ2-2; 9 bases line up with TRBD2. The V gene end was trimmed by 11 bases and the J gene end by 3 bases; junction bases not matched to a gene: 10. CDR1 SEHNR and CDR2 FQNEAQ come from the germline V gene (reference sequence). The CDR3 runs 15 residues. The CDR3 sequence is CAYEPAGGYTGELFF. DNA for the CDR3: TGTGCCTACGAACCGGCGGGAGGGTACACCGGGGAGCTGTTTTTT.

The chain uses TRBV2 and TRBJ1-2; 10 bases agree with TRBD1. The CDR3 spans 17 residues. Looked up from germline, CDR1 is SNHLY and CDR2 is FYNNEI. Losses at the gene ends were 5 bases for V and 0 bases for J; bases not matched to a gene: 9. CDR3 loop: CASSSSRDRGSNYGYTF. CDR3 nucleotide sequence: TGTGCCAGCAGTAGCTCCCGGGACAGGGGATCTAACTATGGCTACACCTTC.

The gene calls are TRBV5-1 and TRBJ2-7; 8 bases line up with TRBD1. The germline CDR1 and CDR2 sequences are SGHRS and YFSETQ. This CDR3 comprises 15 residues. V lost 0 bases, J lost 7 bases, and 9 bases stayed unmatched. The CDR3 loop reads CASSLEGTGVGEQYF. As DNA, the CDR3 is TGCGCCAGCAGCTTGGAAGGGACAGGCGTGGGAGAGCAGTACTTC. Supplemented by reference TRBV5-1 and TRBJ2-7, the full variable domain reads KAGVTQTPRYLIKTRGQQVTLSCSPISGHRSVSWYQQTPGQGLQFLFEYFSETQRNKGNFPGRFSGRQFSNSRSEMNVSTLELGDSALYLCASSLEGTGVGEQYFGPGTRLTVT.

This chain connects TRBV28 to TRBJ1-2; unclear D gene. Trimming stripped 6 bases from V and 3 bases from J, with 8 bases between. Germline V gene sequence: CDR1 MDHEN, CDR2 SYDVKM. The CDR3 is 12 residues long. The DNA of the CDR3 is TGTGCCAGCAGGTTCAGTTACTATGGCTACACCTTC. Translation: CASRFSYYGYTF.

V and J are TRBV7-6 and TRBJ2-1; maybe TRBD1 (6 bases). The CDR3 is 22 amino acids. Trimming pared 5 bases from V and 0 bases from J, leaving 32 bases between. Germline V CDR1 and CDR2: SGHVS, FNYEAQ. CDR3 in amino acids: CASSGHLSGQGRGPRSYNEQFF. DNA of the CDR3: TGTGCCAGCAGCGGCCACCTGAGTGGTCAAGGCAGGGGTCCACGCTCCTACAATGAGCAGTTCTTC.